The 13 T cell receptor beta chains below all came from one sample that was sequenced in a study of technical replicates of blood from four donors. Assay used: immunoSEQ multiplex PCR; TCRdb lists only in-frame clones, some missing. Among tens of thousands of clones listed, around 90% were seen once. Sequenced material: PBMCs. The receptors were sampled from a human donor in good health. Some clones in this sample may be carry-over from other donors' samples.

V is TRBV6-1 and J is TRBJ1-2; 7 bases agree with TRBD1. The CDR3 loop spans 13 amino acids. J gave up 8 bases and V 3 bases, and 6 bases lay outside the gene matches. Germline CDR1 and CDR2: MNHNS and SASEGT. The CDR3 DNA sequence: TGTGCCAGCAGTGACAGGGGGACGGGGGGCTACACCTTC. As protein: CASSDRGTGGYTF.

The chain links TRBV6-4 to TRBJ1-2, with a tentative D call TRBD1 (5 bases). Germline assignment: CDR1 MRHNA and CDR2 SNTAGT. V lost 6 bases and J 2 bases, leaving 16 bases between the germline ends. The CDR3 consists of 15 residues. CDR3 bases: TGTGCCAGCAGAGCATTGGGGCAGGGCAACTATGGCTACACCTTC. Its translation is CASRALGQGNYGYTF.

The chain carries TRBV2 and TRBJ1-1, with D possibly being TRBD1 (6 bases). V shed 4 bases and J shed 2 bases, with 17 bases lying between them. This CDR3 has 16 amino acids. CDR1 is SNHLY and CDR2 is FYNNEI in the germline V gene. The DNA of the CDR3 is TGTGCCAGCAGTGGACCAGGGGAGATAAGAAACACTGAAGCTTTCTTT. Its translation is CASSGPGEIRNTEAFF.

The rearrangement joins TRBV5-1 to TRBJ1-2; 7 positions agree with TRBD1. This CDR3 region has 16 residues. Germline V CDR1 and CDR2: SGHRS, YFSETQ. J lost 3 bases, V lost 0 bases, and 8 bases had no gene match. The CDR3 is CASSLAQTGTDYGYTF. In nucleotides, the CDR3 is TGCGCCAGCAGCTTGGCACAGACAGGGACGGACTATGGCTACACCTTC.

V gene TRBV7-2 combines with J gene TRBJ1-1; D may be TRBD1 (5 bases). CDR3 length equals 14 residues. Trimming removed 2 bases at V and 3 bases at J, with 10 bases between. The germline CDR1 and CDR2 sequences are SGHTA and FQGNSA. The CDR3 bases are TGTGCCAGCAGCTTAAATTGGGGGGACACTGAAGCTTTCTTT. Encoded protein: CASSLNWGDTEAFF. The whole variable domain, remainder taken from reference TRBV7-2 and TRBJ1-1, is GAGVSQSPSNKVTEKGKDVELRCDPISGHTALYWYRQSLGQGLEFLIYFQGNSAPDKSGLPSDRFSAERTGGSVSTLTIQRTQQEDSAVYLCASSLNWGDTEAFFGQGTRLTVV.

This sequence joins TRBV6-1 and TRBJ1-2, with TRBD1 matching 8 bases. The length of the CDR3 is 14 residues. The trim removed 5 bases at V and 5 bases at J, leaving 7 bases unmatched. Germline V gene sequence: CDR1 MNHNS, CDR2 SASEGT. The CDR3 coding sequence is TGTGCCAGCAGTCTCGGGACAGGCCTATATGGCTACACCTTC. It codes for CASSLGTGLYGYTF.

This chain links TRBV12-2 with TRBJ2-7; the table gives TRBD1 as D, unverified against the DNA. TRBV12-2 is a pseudogene segment. The CDR3 loop spans 13 amino acids. Written as DNA, the CDR3 is TGCCCTCGGACGACAGGGGCCACCTACGAGCAGTACTTC. Its protein is CPRTTGATYEQYF.

The chain is built from TRBV5-1 and TRBJ2-5; D may be TRBD1 (5 bases). Deletions cut 2 bases from V and 1 base from J, with 12 bases between. Germline V lookup: CDR1 SGHRS, CDR2 YFSETQ. This CDR3 contains 15 residues. The CDR3 DNA reads TGCGCCAGCAGCTTCGGTCAGGGTCTCCAAGAGACCCAGTACTTC. Encoded protein: CASSFGQGLQETQYF. The whole variable domain, filled in from reference TRBV5-1 and TRBJ2-5, reads KAGVTQTPRYLIKTRGQQVTLSCSPISGHRSVSWYQQTPGQGLQFLFEYFSETQRNKGNFPGRFSGRQFSNSRSEMNVSTLELGDSALYLCASSFGQGLQETQYFGPGTRLLVL.

This clone came up once. The chain uses TRBV9 and TRBJ2-5, with D perhaps TRBD2 (6 bases). The germline V gene has CDR1 SGDLS and CDR2 YYNGEE. The V end was cut by 4 bases, the J end by 4 bases, with 17 bases between. The CDR3 extends over 15 amino acids. CDR3 protein: CASSSGPLGGETQYF. The CDR3 coding sequence is TGTGCCAGCAGCTCCGGGCCCCTGGGGGGAGAGACCCAGTACTTC.

This chain joins TRBV19 and TRBJ1-1; D unresolved. Germline V CDR1 and CDR2: LNHDA, SQIVND (reference sequence). The CDR3 has 15 residues. Trimming took off 8 bases at V and 1 base at J, with 17 bases between the two ends. This chain's CDR3 is CASSLLARANTEAFF. The CDR3 nucleotides read TGTGCCAGTTCACTCTTGGCGAGGGCGAACACTGAAGCTTTCTTT.

The table lists this clone with a count of one. CDR3 coding DNA: TGCAGCGTTAGGGGACAGGGGGCTGCGTACGAGCAGTACTTC. This sequence encodes CSVRGQGAAYEQYF. V is TRBV29-1 and J is TRBJ2-7, with 12 bases that match TRBD1. Germline CDR1 reads SQVTM; CDR2 reads ANQGSEA. The CDR3 sequence is 14 residues long. Unmatched junction bases numbered 6, after V lost 5 bases and J lost 4 bases.

The chain recombines TRBV7-8 with TRBJ2-7, with a tentative D call TRBD2 (7 bases). The V and J ends lost 5 bases and 2 bases respectively, with 22 bases between them. Looked up from germline, CDR1 is SGHVS and CDR2 is FQNEAQ. This CDR3 comprises 17 residues. For the CDR3, the DNA is TGTGCCAGCAGCCAAAGGGGGGGCGGGCCTACTACCTACGAGCAGTACTTC. Protein product: CASSQRGGGPTTYEQYF. The entire variable domain, with the rest obtained from reference TRBV7-8 and TRBJ2-7, is as follows: GAGVSQSPRYKVAKRGQDVALRCDPISGHVSLFWYQQALGQGPEFLTYFQNEAQLDKSGLPSDRFFAERPEGSVSTLKIQRTQQEDSAVYLCASSQRGGGPTTYEQYFGPGTRLTVT.

The genes are TRBV2 and TRBJ1-5, with a weak D call TRBD1 (6 bases). The CDR3 runs 13 residues. The V end lost 6 bases, the J end lost 4 bases, and 10 bases lay between the germline ends. Germline V gives CDR1 SNHLY, CDR2 FYNNEI. The chain's CDR3 is CASRNDRNQPQHF. The CDR3 coding sequence is TGTGCCAGCAGAAATGACAGGAATCAGCCCCAGCATTTT.